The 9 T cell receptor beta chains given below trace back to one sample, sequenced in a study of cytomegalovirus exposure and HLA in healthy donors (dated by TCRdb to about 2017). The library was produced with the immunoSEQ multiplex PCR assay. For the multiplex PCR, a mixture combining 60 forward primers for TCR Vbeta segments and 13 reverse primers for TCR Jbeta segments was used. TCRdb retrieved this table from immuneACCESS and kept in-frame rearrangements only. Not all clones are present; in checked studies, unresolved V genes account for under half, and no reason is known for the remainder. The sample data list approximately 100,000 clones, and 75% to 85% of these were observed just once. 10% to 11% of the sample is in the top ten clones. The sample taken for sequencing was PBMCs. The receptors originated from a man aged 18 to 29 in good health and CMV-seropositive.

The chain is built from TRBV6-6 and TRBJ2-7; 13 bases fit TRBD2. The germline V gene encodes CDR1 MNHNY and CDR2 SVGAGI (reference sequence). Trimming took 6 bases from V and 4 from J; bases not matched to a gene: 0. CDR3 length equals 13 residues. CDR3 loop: CASRGLAGYEQYF. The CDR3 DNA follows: TGTGCCAGCAGGGGACTAGCGGGGTACGAGCAGTACTTC.

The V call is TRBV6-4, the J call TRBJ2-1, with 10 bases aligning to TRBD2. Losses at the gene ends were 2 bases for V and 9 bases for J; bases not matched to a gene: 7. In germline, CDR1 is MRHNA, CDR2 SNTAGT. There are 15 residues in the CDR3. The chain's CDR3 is CASSDQRGGASEQFF. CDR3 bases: TGTGCCAGCAGTGACCAGCGGGGGGGGGCAAGTGAGCAGTTCTTC.

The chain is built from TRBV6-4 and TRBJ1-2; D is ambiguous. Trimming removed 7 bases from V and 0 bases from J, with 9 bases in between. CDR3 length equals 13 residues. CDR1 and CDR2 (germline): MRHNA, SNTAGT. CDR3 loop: CASTLSPNYGYTF. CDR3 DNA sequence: TGTGCCAGCACCCTTAGTCCTAACTATGGCTACACCTTC.

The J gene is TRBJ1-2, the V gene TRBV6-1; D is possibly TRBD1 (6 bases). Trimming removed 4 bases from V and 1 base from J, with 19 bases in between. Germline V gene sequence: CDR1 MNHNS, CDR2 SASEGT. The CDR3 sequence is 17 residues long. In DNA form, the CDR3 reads TGTGCCAGCAGTGGAGGGGGGGCGCGGGTCCTTAACTATGGCTACACCTTC. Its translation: CASSGGGARVLNYGYTF.

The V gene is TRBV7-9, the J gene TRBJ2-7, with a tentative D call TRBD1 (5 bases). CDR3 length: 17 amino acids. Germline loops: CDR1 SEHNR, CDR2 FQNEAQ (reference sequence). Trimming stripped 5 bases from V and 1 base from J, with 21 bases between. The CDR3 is CASSPPDRKTPSYEQYF. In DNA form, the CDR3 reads TGTGCCAGCAGCCCGCCAGACAGAAAAACTCCTTCCTACGAGCAGTACTTC.

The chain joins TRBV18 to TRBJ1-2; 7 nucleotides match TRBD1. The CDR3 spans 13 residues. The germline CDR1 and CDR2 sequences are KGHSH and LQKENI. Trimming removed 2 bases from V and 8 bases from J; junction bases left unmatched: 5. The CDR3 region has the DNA TGTGCCAGCTCACCAGGGCAGGGGGAAGGCTACACCTTC. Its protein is CASSPGQGEGYTF.

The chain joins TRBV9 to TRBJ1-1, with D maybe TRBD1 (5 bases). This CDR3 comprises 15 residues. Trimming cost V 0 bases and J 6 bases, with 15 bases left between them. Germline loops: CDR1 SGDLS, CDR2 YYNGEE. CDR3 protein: CASSVAAGSGAEAFF. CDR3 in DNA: TGTGCCAGCAGCGTAGCGGCAGGGTCGGGGGCTGAAGCTTTCTTT.

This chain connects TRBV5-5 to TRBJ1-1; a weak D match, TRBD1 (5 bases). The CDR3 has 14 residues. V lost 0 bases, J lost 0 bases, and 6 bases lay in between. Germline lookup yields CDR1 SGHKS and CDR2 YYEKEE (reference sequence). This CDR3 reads CASSLGGVNTEAFF. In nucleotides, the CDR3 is TGTGCCAGCAGCTTGGGGGGCGTGAACACTGAAGCTTTCTTT.

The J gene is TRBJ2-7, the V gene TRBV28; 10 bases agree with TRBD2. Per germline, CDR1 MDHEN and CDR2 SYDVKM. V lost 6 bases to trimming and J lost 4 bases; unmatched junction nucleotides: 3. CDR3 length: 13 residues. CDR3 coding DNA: TGTGCCAGCAGAAGCGGGGGGGTGTACGAGCAGTACTTC. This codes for CASRSGGVYEQYF.